The next 23 T cell receptor beta chains were all read from a single sample in a study of preoperative IRX-2 immunotherapy in early breast cancer. The treatment is: preoperative locoregional IRX-2 cytokine immunotherapy. Sequenced by immunoSEQ multiplex PCR; TCRdb stores in-frame clones only, minus some. The sample carries under 50,000 clones, roughly four fifths recorded once. This specimen consisted of lymph node tissue, obtained after IRX-2 immunotherapy. Source of these receptors: a human donor with breast cancer.

This rearrangement joins TRBV28 to TRBJ1-1, with TRBD1 matching over 8 bases. The CDR3 consists of 14 residues. The V and J ends lost 6 bases and 4 bases, in that order; junction bases with no gene match: 7. The germline CDR1 and CDR2 sequences are MDHEN and SYDVKM. CDR3 sequence (DNA): TGTGCCAGCAGATCTGGACAGGGAGGCACTGAAGCTTTCTTT. It specifies CASRSGQGGTEAFF.

The V gene is TRBV6-8, the J gene TRBJ1-2; D is possibly TRBD1 (5 bases). The V and J ends lost 2 bases and 0 bases respectively, with 7 bases between them. The CDR3 covers 14 residues. Germline CDR1 MNHGY, CDR2 SAAAGT. The DNA of the CDR3 is TGTGCCAGCAGTTACAGACAGACTAACTATGGCTACACCTTC. Protein sequence: CASSYRQTNYGYTF.

This clone was recorded once. V usage is TRBV18 and J usage is TRBJ2-5, with 10 bases matching TRBD1. This CDR3 contains 15 residues. J lost 5 bases, V lost 3 bases, and 6 bases had no gene match. CDR1 KGHSH and CDR2 LQKENI come from the germline V gene. The DNA of the CDR3 is TGTGCCAGCTCACCCGGGACAGGGGAATGGGAGACCCAGTACTTC. Encoded protein: CASSPGTGEWETQYF.

This chain joins TRBV6-8 and TRBJ1-1, with a weak D call TRBD1 (5 bases). V gave up 1 base and J gave up 2 bases, with 11 bases separating them. The CDR3 covers 15 residues. CDR1 and CDR2 from the germline V gene are MNHGY and SAAAGT. The CDR3 DNA follows: TGTGCCAGCAGTTACTTCGGGGGTCTAAACACTGAAGCTTTCTTT. Its protein product is CASSYFGGLNTEAFF.

This clone showed up just a few times. The chain links TRBV28 to TRBJ2-2; no reliable D call. With 3 bases removed from V and 5 bases from J, the gap between germline ends came to 22 bases. The germline CDR1 and CDR2 sequences are MDHEN and SYDVKM. This CDR3 has 18 amino acids. CDR3 DNA: TGTGCCAGCAGTTTGTCTGGATCCGGAGCAGTTGGGACCGGGGAGCTGTTTTTT. Amino acids: CASSLSGSGAVGTGELFF.

V is TRBV11-3 and J is TRBJ1-1; no definite D call. CDR3 length equals 14 residues. The germline CDR1 and CDR2 sequences are SGHNT and YENEEA. Trimming took off 5 bases at V and 0 bases at J, with 10 bases between the two ends. The CDR3 loop reads CASSPGELNTEAFF. The CDR3 DNA reads as TGTGCCAGCAGCCCTGGGGAGTTGAACACTGAAGCTTTCTTT.

The rearrangement links TRBV28 to TRBJ1-2; no firm D call. The CDR3 sequence is 12 residues long. V lost 2 bases and J 7 bases, leaving 8 bases between the germline ends. CDR1 and CDR2 (germline): MDHEN, SYDVKM. In DNA form, the CDR3 reads TGTGCCAGCAGTTTACGGCAAGGTGGCTACACCTTC. Its protein product is CASSLRQGGYTF.

This chain uses TRBV6-8 with TRBJ1-1, with D unclear. The germline V gene encodes CDR1 MNHGY and CDR2 SAAAGT. The CDR3 extends over 13 amino acids. The V end was cut by 4 bases, the J end by 0 bases, with 6 bases between. The CDR3 region is CASSWAVNTEAFF. The CDR3 DNA reads as TGTGCCAGCAGTTGGGCGGTGAACACTGAAGCTTTCTTT.

The chain carries TRBV6-8 and TRBJ2-7, with D possibly being TRBD1 (6 bases). This CDR3 spans 13 amino acids. V was trimmed by 7 bases and J by 6 bases, leaving 16 bases between them. CDR1 MNHGY and CDR2 SAAAGT come from the germline V gene. CDR3 sequence reads: CASTTGKYLEQYF. Here the CDR3 DNA reads TGTGCCAGCACTACAGGGAAGTACCTCGAGCAGTACTTC.

This clone has just a few counts. V is TRBV6-8 and J is TRBJ2-5; TRBD2 aligns across 7 bases. The trim removed 2 bases at V and 10 bases at J, leaving 13 bases unmatched. In germline, CDR1 is MNHGY, CDR2 SAAAGT. The length of the CDR3 is 15 residues. The CDR3 loop is CASSYRYSAAGDQYF. The CDR3 DNA reads as TGTGCCAGCAGTTACCGGTACAGCGCCGCGGGGGACCAGTACTTC.

The rearrangement joins TRBV6-8 to TRBJ1-6; D is unresolved. Deletions cut 2 bases from V and 2 bases from J, with 13 bases between. The CDR3 extends over 17 amino acids. From germline, CDR1 is MNHGY and CDR2 SAAAGT. This CDR3 reads CASSYGVRIAYNSPLHF. In nucleotides, the CDR3 is TGTGCCAGCAGTTACGGGGTGAGGATTGCCTATAATTCACCCCTCCACTTT.

J is TRBJ2-1 and V is TRBV7-7, with D perhaps TRBD1 (6 bases). Trimming pared 3 bases from V and 12 bases from J, leaving 21 bases between. Per germline, CDR1 SSHAT and CDR2 FNYEAQ (reference sequence). This CDR3 contains 15 residues. CDR3 DNA: TGTGCCAGCAGCTTCTCGGCAGGGGCCCATAAGGGGCAGTTCTTC. This sequence encodes CASSFSAGAHKGQFF. The whole variable domain, remainder taken from reference TRBV7-7 and TRBJ2-1, is GAGVSQSPRYKVTKRGQDVTLRCDPISSHATLYWYQQALGQGPEFLTYFNYEAQPDKSGLPSDRFSAERPEGSISTLTIQRTEQRDSAMYRCASSFSAGAHKGQFFGPGTRLTVL.

With respect to this clone: One junction end disagrees with the germline gene, perhaps due to a read error. V usage is TRBV6-8 and J usage is TRBJ1-4, with 11 bases identical to TRBD1. Germline V gives CDR1 MNHGY, CDR2 SAAAGT. The CDR3 is 16 amino acids. The CDR3 protein is CASSSLPGQGGEKLFF. The CDR3 nucleotides read TGTGCCAGTAGTTCTCTCCCGGGACAGGGGGGTGAAAAACTGTTTTTT.

This clone came up once. The chain couples TRBV15 to TRBJ2-7; 8 bases match TRBD1. This CDR3 has 17 amino acids. Germline CDR1 reads LNHNV; CDR2 reads YYDKDF (reference sequence). The V segment lost 0 bases and the J segment 2 bases; nucleotides outside the gene matches: 9. The CDR3 here is CATSRDRHRGTPYEQYF. The CDR3, as DNA: TGTGCCACCAGCAGAGATCGTCACAGGGGGACCCCCTACGAGCAGTACTTC.

The chain combines TRBV10-2 with TRBJ2-7, with D hard to call. The CDR3 is 15 residues long. V gave up 0 bases and J gave up 0 bases, with 9 bases separating them. Germline V gives CDR1 WSHSY, CDR2 SAAADI. CDR3: CASSESALLSYEQYF. The CDR3 coding sequence is TGCGCCAGCAGTGAGTCGGCATTACTCTCCTACGAGCAGTACTTC.

The V call is TRBV29-1, the J call TRBJ1-3; 7 bases map to TRBD1. Germline CDR1 and CDR2: SQVTM and ANQGSEA. This CDR3 has 13 amino acids. V dropped 7 bases and J dropped 3; count of bases not matched to a gene: 6. The DNA of the CDR3 is TGCAGCGCTGGACAGGCTGGTGGAAACACCATATATTTT. Translated, it gives CSAGQAGGNTIYF.

The CDR3 reads CASSTVLDQPQHF. DNA for the CDR3: TGTGCCAGCAGTACTGTATTAGATCAGCCCCAGCATTTT. The chain employs TRBV6-8 and TRBJ1-5, with D unclear. The V end was cut by 5 bases, the J end by 5 bases, with 10 bases between. The CDR3 contains 13 residues. Per germline, CDR1 MNHGY and CDR2 SAAAGT.

This clone showed up just once. In nucleotides, the CDR3 is TGTGCCAGCAGCTTGACAGGGGGTGTCCAACAGCCCCAGCATTTT. Translating it yields CASSLTGGVQQPQHF. The V and J genes are TRBV11-3 and TRBJ1-5, with 9 bases matching TRBD1. The CDR3 loop spans 15 amino acids. The V gene end was trimmed by 3 bases and the J gene end by 7 bases; junction bases not matched to a gene: 7. The V gene's germline CDR1 is SGHNT and CDR2 YENEEA.

The V call is TRBV7-6, the J call TRBJ1-1, with D unclear. This CDR3 is built from 15 residues. Germline CDR1 SGHVS, CDR2 FNYEAQ. Trimming stripped 3 bases from V and 0 bases from J, with 11 bases between. CDR3 region: CASSLNPVLNTEAFF. DNA of the CDR3: TGTGCCAGCAGCTTGAACCCAGTACTGAACACTGAAGCTTTCTTT.

This clone was picked up one time. This chain uses TRBV15 with TRBJ2-7; D not certain. Trimming cost V 0 bases and J 4 bases, with 10 bases left between them. Germline-derived CDR1 and CDR2 are LNHNV and YYDKDF (reference sequence). This CDR3 contains 14 residues. CDR3 amino acids: CATSREPQGYEQYF. CDR3 DNA: TGTGCCACCAGCAGAGAACCCCAAGGGTACGAGCAGTACTTC.

This chain links TRBV28 with TRBJ2-1; 14 positions match TRBD2. The CDR3 length is 17 residues. Germline V gene lookup returns CDR1 MDHEN and CDR2 SYDVKM. V dropped 2 bases and J dropped 7; count of bases not matched to a gene: 7. CDR3 region: CASSLRTSGGPWNEQFF. The CDR3 DNA reads TGTGCCAGCAGTTTACGGACTAGCGGGGGGCCATGGAATGAGCAGTTCTTC.

This chain joins TRBV5-1 and TRBJ2-7, with D possibly TRBD1 on 5 matching bases. Per the germline V gene, CDR1 is SGHRS and CDR2 is YFSETQ. Trimming took 2 bases from V and 0 from J, leaving 15 bases between them. The CDR3 sequence is 16 residues long. The CDR3: CASSLSGSFSSYEQYF. As DNA, the CDR3 is TGCGCCAGCAGCTTATCAGGGTCCTTTAGCTCCTACGAGCAGTACTTC.

The chain combines TRBV10-3 with TRBJ1-5; a possible D gene is TRBD1 (6 bases). Germline values: CDR1 ENHRY, CDR2 SYGVKD. The ends were cut back, 0 bases at V and 5 bases at J, with 11 bases in the middle. The CDR3 runs 15 residues. CDR3 bases: TGTGCCATCAGTGAGTCCTTAGGGGGAGATCAGCCCCAGCATTTT. It translates to CAISESLGGDQPQHF.